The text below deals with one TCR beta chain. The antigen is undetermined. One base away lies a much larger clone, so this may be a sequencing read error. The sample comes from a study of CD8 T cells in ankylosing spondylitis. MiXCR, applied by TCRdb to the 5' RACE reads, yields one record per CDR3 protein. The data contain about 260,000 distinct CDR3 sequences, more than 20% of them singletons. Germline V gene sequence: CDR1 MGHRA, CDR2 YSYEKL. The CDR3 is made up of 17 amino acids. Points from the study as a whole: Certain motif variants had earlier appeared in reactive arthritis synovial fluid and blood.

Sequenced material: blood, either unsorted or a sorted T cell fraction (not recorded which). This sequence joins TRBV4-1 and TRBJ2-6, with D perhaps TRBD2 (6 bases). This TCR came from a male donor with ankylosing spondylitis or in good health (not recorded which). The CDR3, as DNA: TGCGCCAGCAGCCAAGAGGCGGGAATGAGAGGGGCCTACGTCCTGACTTTC. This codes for CASSQEAGMRGAYVLTF.